The 3 T cell receptor beta chains given below trace back to one sample, sequenced in a study of technical replicates of blood from several donors. Generated by immunoSEQ multiplex PCR, the TCRdb table keeps only in-frame clones and is missing some. Of fewer than 95,000 clones listed, 90% to 95% were seen once; the top ten hold over 0.25%. Sequencing used T cells isolated from PBMCs. These receptors all stem from a human donor in good health.

The DNA for the CDR3 is TGTGCCAGCTTGGGAGAGGCCTACGAGCAGTACTTC. It translates to CASLGEAYEQYF. This chain connects TRBV2 to TRBJ2-7; D possibly corresponds to TRBD2 (5 bases). The germline CDR1 and CDR2 sequences are SNHLY and FYNNEI. Trimming pared 8 bases from V and 2 bases from J, leaving 10 bases between. This CDR3 contains 12 residues. Looking up the rest from reference TRBV2 and TRBJ2-7 gives the full variable domain: EPEVTQTPSHQVTQMGQEVILRCVPISNHLYFYWYRQILGQKVEFLVSFYNNEISEKSEIFDDQFSVERPDGSNFTLKIRSTKLEDSAMYFCASLGEAYEQYFGPGTRLTVT.

The V gene is TRBV6-5, the J gene TRBJ2-2, with D tentatively TRBD2 (6 bases). V was trimmed by 2 bases and J by 6 bases, leaving 10 bases between them. CDR1 and CDR2 from the germline V gene are MNHEY and SVGAGI. The CDR3 has 14 residues. The CDR3 bases are TGTGCCAGCAGTTACAGACTAGTTCCCGGGGAGCTGTTTTTT. It codes for CASSYRLVPGELFF.

The V gene is TRBV27, the J gene TRBJ2-7, with D possibly being TRBD1 (5 bases). The CDR3 runs to 15 residues. Germline-derived CDR1 and CDR2 are MNHEY and SMNVEV (reference sequence). V was clipped by 5 bases and J by 0 bases, with 14 bases between them. CDR3 protein: CASSRLSGFSYEQYF. The DNA of the CDR3 is TGTGCCAGCAGTCGGCTGTCAGGGTTCTCCTACGAGCAGTACTTC.